Listed below are T cell receptor beta chains from one sample, sequenced in a study of blood T cell repertoires in COVID-19. Produced via immunoSEQ multiplex PCR; TCRdb's table is partial and in-frame only. Here the sample spans over 130,000 clones, about 87% being singletons. The sequencing sample was made of peripheral blood. Source of these receptors: a human donor in a cohort sampled during active COVID-19. Each CDR3 is given with its conserved first and last residue. Each record gives: V gene, clone size, J gene, D gene, CDR3 protein, CDR3 DNA. D genes are given only for firm matches. For some rows the clone size is stated as once, few or many, or as a class when expanded; others skip it.

v_gene: TRBV28; abundance: -; j_gene: TRBJ1-5; d_gene: TRBD1; CDR3aa: CASSLPDTGGSQPQHF; CDR3nt: TGTGCCAGCAGTTTACCGGATACAGGGGGCAGTCAGCCCCAGCATTTT
v_gene: TRBV6-1; abundance: once; j_gene: TRBJ1-6; d_gene: -; CDR3aa: CASSEVGGSSYNSPLHF; CDR3nt: TGTGCCAGCAGTGAAGTAGGGGGAAGCTCCTATAATTCACCCCTCCACTTT
v_gene: TRBV4-1; abundance: -; j_gene: TRBJ1-1; d_gene: -; CDR3aa: CASSRTSGRGNTEAFF; CDR3nt: TGCGCCAGCAGCCGGACCTCGGGGAGGGGGAACACTGAAGCTTTCTTT
v_gene: TRBV5-6; abundance: -; j_gene: TRBJ2-7; d_gene: -; CDR3aa: CASRPTGTQTYEQYF; CDR3nt: TGTGCCAGCAGGCCAACCGGGACACAGACCTACGAGCAGTACTTC
v_gene: TRBV5-1; abundance: -; j_gene: TRBJ2-7; d_gene: -; CDR3aa: CASSRDQFPSGQYF; CDR3nt: TGCGCCAGCAGCCGGGATCAGTTTCCGTCAGGGCAGTACTTC
v_gene: TRBV15; abundance: -; j_gene: TRBJ1-1; d_gene: -; CDR3aa: CATSRALSRTEAFF; CDR3nt: TGTGCCACCAGCAGAGCTCTTTCCCGCACTGAAGCTTTCTTT
v_gene: TRBV5-6; abundance: -; j_gene: TRBJ1-1; d_gene: -; CDR3aa: CASSLAVSGSRGMNTEAFF; CDR3nt: TGTGCCAGCAGCTTGGCCGTTTCGGGGAGCAGGGGCATGAACACTGAAGCTTTCTTT
v_gene: TRBV6-5; abundance: -; j_gene: TRBJ2-5; d_gene: -; CDR3aa: CASSYSRTSYQETQYF; CDR3nt: TGTGCCAGCAGTTACTCGAGGACTTCCTACCAAGAGACCCAGTACTTC
v_gene: TRBV6-6; abundance: -; j_gene: TRBJ2-7; d_gene: -; CDR3aa: CASSYSGGQYF; CDR3nt: TGTGCCAGCAGTTACTCAGGGGGGCAGTACTTC
v_gene: TRBV5-1; abundance: once; j_gene: TRBJ2-2; d_gene: -; CDR3aa: CASSSPTGPTGELFF; CDR3nt: TGCGCCAGCAGCTCACCTACAGGGCCCACCGGGGAGCTGTTTTTT
v_gene: TRBV9; abundance: -; j_gene: TRBJ2-1; d_gene: -; CDR3aa: CASSVDGNPYNEQFF; CDR3nt: TGTGCCAGCAGCGTAGACGGGAACCCCTACAATGAGCAGTTCTTC
v_gene: TRBV7-9; abundance: -; j_gene: TRBJ1-2; d_gene: -; CDR3aa: CASSLLAQINYGYTF; CDR3nt: TGTGCCAGCAGCTTACTAGCACAGATAAACTATGGCTACACCTTC
v_gene: TRBV2; abundance: -; j_gene: TRBJ2-2; d_gene: TRBD2; CDR3aa: CASSETSGAGAGELFF; CDR3nt: TGTGCCAGCAGTGAGACTAGCGGGGCGGGTGCCGGGGAGCTGTTTTTT
v_gene: TRBV21-1; abundance: -; j_gene: TRBJ2-7; d_gene: -; CDR3aa: CASSRVNSYEQYF; CDR3nt: TGTGCCAGCAGCAGAGTTAACTCCTACGAGCAGTACTTC
v_gene: TRBV10-2; abundance: -; j_gene: TRBJ2-7; d_gene: TRBD1; CDR3aa: CASGDSPYEQYF; CDR3nt: TGCGCCAGCGGGGACAGCCCCTACGAGCAGTACTTC
v_gene: TRBV5-8; abundance: -; j_gene: TRBJ2-7; d_gene: TRBD2; CDR3aa: CASSGGVASSPYEQYF; CDR3nt: TGTGCCAGCAGCGGGGGGGTGGCGTCGTCCCCCTACGAGCAGTACTTC
v_gene: TRBV5-8; abundance: -; j_gene: TRBJ2-7; d_gene: -; CDR3aa: CASSLQDSYEQYF; CDR3nt: TGTGCCAGCAGCTTACAGGACTCCTACGAGCAGTACTTC
v_gene: TRBV28; abundance: -; j_gene: TRBJ2-1; d_gene: -; CDR3aa: CASSFTTGNEQFF; CDR3nt: TGTGCCAGCAGTTTTACTACGGGCAATGAGCAGTTCTTC
v_gene: TRBV3-1/TRBV3-2; abundance: few; j_gene: TRBJ2-2; d_gene: -; CDR3aa: CASSQDRGTGELFF; CDR3nt: TGTGCCAGCAGCCAAGATAGGGGCACCGGGGAGCTGTTTTTT
v_gene: TRBV4-2; abundance: -; j_gene: TRBJ2-3; d_gene: TRBD2; CDR3aa: CASSQDLASGGSTDTQYF; CDR3nt: TGTGCCAGCAGCCAAGATTTGGCTAGCGGGGGGAGCACAGATACGCAGTATTTT
v_gene: TRBV7-9; abundance: few; j_gene: TRBJ1-1; d_gene: -; CDR3aa: CASTSGVNTEAFF; CDR3nt: TGTGCCAGCACCTCCGGGGTGAACACTGAAGCTTTCTTT
v_gene: TRBV7-2; abundance: -; j_gene: TRBJ1-2; d_gene: TRBD1; CDR3aa: CASSPVDRGLRGYTF; CDR3nt: TGTGCCAGCAGCCCAGTGGACAGGGGTCTGCGTGGCTACACCTTC
v_gene: TRBV7-3; abundance: -; j_gene: TRBJ2-1; d_gene: -; CDR3aa: CASSQRSSPGYNEQFF; CDR3nt: TGTGCCAGCAGCCAAAGAAGCTCACCTGGTTACAATGAGCAGTTCTTC
v_gene: TRBV6-5; abundance: -; j_gene: TRBJ2-7; d_gene: -; CDR3aa: CASRVPAGFYEQYF; CDR3nt: TGTGCCAGCAGGGTCCCGGCGGGGTTCTACGAGCAGTACTTC
v_gene: TRBV7-9; abundance: -; j_gene: TRBJ2-7; d_gene: TRBD1; CDR3aa: CASSSTQGFEQYF; CDR3nt: TGTGCCAGCAGCTCTACACAGGGGTTCGAGCAGTACTTC
v_gene: TRBV10-1; abundance: -; j_gene: TRBJ2-1; d_gene: -; CDR3aa: CASSESPSADSYNEQFF; CDR3nt: TGCGCCAGCAGTGAGTCGCCCTCCGCGGACTCCTACAATGAGCAGTTCTTC